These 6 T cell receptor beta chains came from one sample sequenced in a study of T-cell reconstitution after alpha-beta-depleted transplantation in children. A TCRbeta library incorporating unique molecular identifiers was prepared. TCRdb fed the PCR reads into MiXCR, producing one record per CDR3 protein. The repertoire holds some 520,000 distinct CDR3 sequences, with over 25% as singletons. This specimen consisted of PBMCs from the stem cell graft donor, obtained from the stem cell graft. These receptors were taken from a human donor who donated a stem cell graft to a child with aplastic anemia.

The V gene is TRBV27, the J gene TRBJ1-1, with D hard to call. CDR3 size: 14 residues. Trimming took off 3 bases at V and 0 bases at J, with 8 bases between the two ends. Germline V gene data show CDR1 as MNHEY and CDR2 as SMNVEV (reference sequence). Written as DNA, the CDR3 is TGTGCCAGCAGTTTCGGCGTCATGAACACTGAAGCTTTCTTT. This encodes CASSFGVMNTEAFF.

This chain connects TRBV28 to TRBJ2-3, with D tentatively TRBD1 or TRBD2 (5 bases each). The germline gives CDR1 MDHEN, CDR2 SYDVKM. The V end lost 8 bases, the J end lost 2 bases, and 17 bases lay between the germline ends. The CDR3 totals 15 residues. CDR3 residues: CASSYPGRITDTQYF. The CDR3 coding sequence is TGTGCCAGCTCCTACCCGGGACGGATCACAGATACGCAGTATTTT.

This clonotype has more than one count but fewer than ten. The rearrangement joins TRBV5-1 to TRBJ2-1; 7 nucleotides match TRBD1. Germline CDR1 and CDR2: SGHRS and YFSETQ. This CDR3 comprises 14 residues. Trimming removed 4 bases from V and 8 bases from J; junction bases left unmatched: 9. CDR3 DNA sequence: TGCGCCAGCAGCGGAGCGACAGGGTTGGATGAGCAGTTCTTC. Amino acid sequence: CASSGATGLDEQFF.

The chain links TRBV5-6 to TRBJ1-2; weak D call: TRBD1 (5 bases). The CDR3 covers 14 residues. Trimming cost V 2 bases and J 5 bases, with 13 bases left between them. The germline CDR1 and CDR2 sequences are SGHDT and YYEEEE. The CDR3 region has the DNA TGTGCCAGCAGCTTTATCTGGGACGCTTATGGCTACACCTTC. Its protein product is CASSFIWDAYGYTF.

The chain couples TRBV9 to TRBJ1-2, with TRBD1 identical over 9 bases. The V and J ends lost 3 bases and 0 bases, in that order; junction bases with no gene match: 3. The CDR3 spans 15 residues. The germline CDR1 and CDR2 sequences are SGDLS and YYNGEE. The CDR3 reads CASSATGGANYGYTF. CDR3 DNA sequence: TGTGCCAGCAGCGCCACAGGGGGCGCTAACTATGGCTACACCTTC.

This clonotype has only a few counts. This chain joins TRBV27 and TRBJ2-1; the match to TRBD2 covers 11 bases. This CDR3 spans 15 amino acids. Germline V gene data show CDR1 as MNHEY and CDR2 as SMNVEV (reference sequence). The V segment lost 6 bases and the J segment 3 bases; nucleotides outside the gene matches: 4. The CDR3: CASRGTSGHYNEQFF. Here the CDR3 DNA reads TGTGCCAGCAGGGGGACTAGCGGACACTACAATGAGCAGTTCTTC.